This T cell receptor beta chain appears in the sequencing data of a study of beta chain features in type 1 diabetes. Findings and limits, study-wide: Relative to healthy donors, patients appeared to have naive, central memory and Treg TCRB repertoires that were more similar. Type 1 diabetes patients had moderately but significantly shorter TCRB CDR3s in all four CD4+ subsets.

This clone appeared a few times. Its antigen is unidentified. All of the isolated RNA was reverse transcribed, so expressed TCRB transcripts were sequenced. Measured with immunoSEQ multiplex PCR; TCRdb has only the in-frame clones, and not every one. The repertoire includes over 300,000 clones, 8% of them detected once, and 0.44% sits in the top ten. CDR3 length: 18 amino acids. Trimming took 3 bases from V and 0 from J, leaving 20 bases between them. Germline V gene data show CDR1 as LGHNA and CDR2 as YNFKEQ. Cell sorting via CD45RO/CCR7/CD25/CD127/CD95/CD27 was performed to obtain CD4+ naive, central memory, regulatory and stem cell-like memory cells.

This TCR came from a woman between 18 and 29 years old in good health. The source material was central memory CD4+ T cells from blood. This chain connects TRBV4-2 to TRBJ1-2; a weak D match, TRBD1 (6 bases). Here the CDR3 DNA reads TGTGCCAGCAGCCAGCCGTTTAGACAGGTTTACTCTAACTATGGCTACACCTTC. This translates into CASSQPFRQVYSNYGYTF.